These T cell receptor beta chains were read from a single sample in a study of CD8 T cells in Susac syndrome. In TCRdb, the immunoSEQ multiplex PCR reads were re-called with MiXCR into one record per CDR3 protein. Of 150,000 to 200,000 distinct CDR3 sequences listed, about 94% are singletons. Sequencing was performed on CD4+ T cells from PBMCs. These receptors originate from a human donor in good health. The CDR3 runs from the conserved cysteine through the conserved F or W. D genes are given only for firm matches.

D gene,V gene,J gene,CDR3 protein
.,TRBV3-1,TRBJ2-3,CASSQNATSSTDTQYF
.,TRBV5-4,TRBJ1-2,CASSLSSAREYGYTF
.,TRBV3-1,TRBJ1-3,CASSQASSLIAGNTIYF
.,TRBV28,TRBJ2-1,CASSFANRVYNEQFF
.,TRBV3-1,TRBJ1-1,CASSSPGFLPEAFF
.,TRBV2,TRBJ1-1,CASGGKPPTFLNTEAFF
TRBD2,TRBV20-1,TRBJ2-1,CSALSTSGAPNEQFF
TRBD1,TRBV20-1,TRBJ2-7,CSAPGTGGDEQYF
TRBD2,TRBV7-9,TRBJ2-3,CASSPTAGEDTQYF
.,TRBV6-1,TRBJ1-5,CASSPGNLQPQHF
TRBD1,TRBV7-2,TRBJ2-3,CASRPGQGGDTQYF
TRBD2,TRBV6-6,TRBJ2-7,CASSTGLAGAWKEQYF
.,TRBV20-1,TRBJ2-7,CSARTGRFSYEQYF
.,TRBV25-1,TRBJ2-7,CASSVEQGSYEQYF
.,TRBV30,TRBJ1-2,CAWSEQGPYGYTF
.,TRBV30,TRBJ2-1,CAWSVLSNEQFF
TRBD1,TRBV9,TRBJ1-4,CASSPHGTGRNEKLFF
TRBD2,TRBV24-1,TRBJ2-3,CATSGGGSTDTQYF
.,TRBV24-1,TRBJ2-5,CATSDRPGRYQETQYF
.,TRBV28,TRBJ1-2,CASTLGSGYGYTF
.,TRBV6-5,TRBJ1-2,CASAEGANYGYTF
TRBD1,TRBV29-1,TRBJ1-2,CSVNSQGHGYTF
.,TRBV19,TRBJ1-6,CASSIEGRGRSPLHF
.,TRBV25-1,TRBJ1-6,CASSEVRGSPLHF
.,TRBV20-1,TRBJ2-5,CSARGPGTETQYF
.,TRBV15,TRBJ1-2,CATSRDRAENYGYTF
.,TRBV20-1,TRBJ1-2,CSAVSGNYGYTF
.,TRBV19,TRBJ2-2,CASSSRSNTGELFF
TRBD1,TRBV18,TRBJ1-1,CASSRDRDWGTEAFF
TRBD1,TRBV3-1,TRBJ1-6,CASSQATGAYNSPLHF
.,TRBV29-1,TRBJ1-2,CSVERGGWDGYGYTF
.,TRBV20-1,TRBJ1-6,CSAQDRDNSPLHF
.,TRBV4-3,TRBJ1-5,CASSQDLPRAGNQPQHF
TRBD2,TRBV25-1,TRBJ2-5,CASGSGLAARETQYF
.,TRBV7-8,TRBJ1-6,CASSLDREYSPLHF
TRBD2,TRBV7-2,TRBJ2-2,CASSHLAGGGTGELFF
.,TRBV9,TRBJ1-2,CASSRDNYGYTF
.,TRBV20-1,TRBJ1-2,CSARDLAGRYGYTF
.,TRBV3-1,TRBJ1-6,CASSREDGGPLHF
.,TRBV20-1,TRBJ2-1,CSARGGSSYNEQFF
.,TRBV29-1,TRBJ1-1,CRPEEGTEAFF
.,TRBV20-1,TRBJ1-2,CSALWQGNNYGYTF
.,TRBV5-1,TRBJ2-1,CASSLFGDNEQFF
TRBD1,TRBV30,TRBJ2-2,CAWSGGQGRLPGELFF
.,TRBV4-1,TRBJ2-2,CASSQEGYTGELFF
TRBD2,TRBV5-4,TRBJ2-5,CASSLQSSGSKTQYF
.,TRBV5-1,TRBJ1-2,CASSLGGATSYGYTF
.,TRBV2,TRBJ2-7,CASSIGSSGSQYF
.,TRBV20-1,TRBJ1-2,CSANERSNYGYTF
.,TRBV4-3,TRBJ1-2,CASSQDIGQGEGYTF
TRBD2,TRBV28,TRBJ2-1,CASSLLAGGREQFF
.,TRBV19,TRBJ1-5,CASSVGPENQPQHF
.,TRBV12-3/TRBV12-4,TRBJ2-7,CASSPLRVGEQYF
TRBD1,TRBV29-1,TRBJ2-7,CSVAGQGSEQYF
TRBD2,TRBV29-1,TRBJ2-5,CSGRAAGTQETQYF